This record concerns one T cell receptor (beta chain) sequence. Clones were sequenced by immunoSEQ multiplex PCR, and TCRdb holds only the in-frame ones, with some missing. The sample lists fewer than 85,000 clones; 92% were seen once. This entry belongs to a study of resident and recirculating memory T cells in vitiligo. Study at large: Samples were epidermis from two lesional and two nonlesional sites, plus PBMCs. The samples were homogenized without cell sorting before genomic DNA extraction.

The CDR3 has 17 amino acids. V shed 1 base, J shed 6 bases, and the junction held 15 bases outside the gene matches. From germline, CDR1 is SGHNT and CDR2 YENEEA. The TCR originated in a male donor with vitiligo. The V call is TRBV11-3, the J call TRBJ2-7, with 7 bases aligning to TRBD2. Source material: blood. The CDR3 here is CASSLGGLADPYGEQYF. In DNA, the CDR3 is TGTGCCAGCAGCTTAGGCGGGCTAGCGGATCCCTATGGCGAGCAGTACTTC. Full variable domain (missing parts from reference TRBV11-3 and TRBJ2-7): EAGVVQSPRYKIIEKKQPVAFWCNPISGHNTLYWYLQNLGQGPELLIRYENEEAVDDSQLPKDRFSAERLKGVDSTLKIQPAELGDSAVYLCASSLGGLADPYGEQYFGPGTRLTVT.